This T cell receptor (beta chain) comes out of a study of cytomegalovirus exposure and HLA in healthy donors. As for the study in general: From some 190 million T cells, an earlier analysis saw 110 million or so unique TCR beta sequences.

Regarding this clone: The antigen remains undetermined.

General study points: There were some V segments, including TRBV6-2 and TRBV6-3, excluded as indistinguishable.

Primers: 60 Vbeta forward and 13 Jbeta reverse. Produced via immunoSEQ multiplex PCR; TCRdb's table is partial and in-frame only. The top ten clones hold roughly 3.7% of a sample with approximately 90,000 clones, 77% of them seen once. Per germline, CDR1 MNHNY and CDR2 SVGAGI (reference sequence). Trimming cost V 8 bases and J 0 bases, with 11 bases left between them. The CDR3 is made up of 14 amino acids. Sequencing was carried out using PBMCs. The chain carries TRBV6-6 and TRBJ1-5; a possible D gene is TRBD1 (5 bases). The receptor was derived from a young man in good health and CMV-seronegative. CDR3 DNA sequence: TGTGCCAGCCGAGACAGTCGTAGCAATCAGCCCCAGCATTTT. Encoded protein: CASRDSRSNQPQHF.